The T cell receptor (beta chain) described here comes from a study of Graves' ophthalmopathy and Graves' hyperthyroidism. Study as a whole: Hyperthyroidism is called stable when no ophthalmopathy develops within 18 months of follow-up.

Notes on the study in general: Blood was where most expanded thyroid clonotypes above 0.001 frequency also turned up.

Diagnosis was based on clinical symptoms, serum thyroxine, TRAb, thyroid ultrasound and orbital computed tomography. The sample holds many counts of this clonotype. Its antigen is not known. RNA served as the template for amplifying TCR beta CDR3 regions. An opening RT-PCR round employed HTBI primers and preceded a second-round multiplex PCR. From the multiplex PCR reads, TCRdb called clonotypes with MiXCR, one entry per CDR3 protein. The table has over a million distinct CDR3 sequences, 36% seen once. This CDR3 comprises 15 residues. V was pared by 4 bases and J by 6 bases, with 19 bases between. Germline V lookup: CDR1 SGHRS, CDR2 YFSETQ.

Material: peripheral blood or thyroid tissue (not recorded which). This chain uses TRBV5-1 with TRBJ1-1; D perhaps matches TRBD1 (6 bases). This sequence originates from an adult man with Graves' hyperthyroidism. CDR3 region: CASSLHGAGEPEAFF. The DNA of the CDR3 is TGCGCCAGCAGCCTCCATGGGGCAGGGGAACCTGAAGCTTTCTTT.